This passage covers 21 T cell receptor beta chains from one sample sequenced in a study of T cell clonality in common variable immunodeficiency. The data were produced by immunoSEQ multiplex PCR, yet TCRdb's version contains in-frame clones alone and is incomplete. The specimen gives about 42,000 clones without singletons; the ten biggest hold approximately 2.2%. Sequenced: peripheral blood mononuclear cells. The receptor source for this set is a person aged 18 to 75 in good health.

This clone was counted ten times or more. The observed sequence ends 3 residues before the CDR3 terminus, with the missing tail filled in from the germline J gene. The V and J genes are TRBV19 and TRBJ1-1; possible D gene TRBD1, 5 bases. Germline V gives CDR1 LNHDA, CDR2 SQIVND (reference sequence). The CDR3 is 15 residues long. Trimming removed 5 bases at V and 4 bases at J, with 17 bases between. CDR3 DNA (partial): TGTGCCAGTAGTCAAATTCGGGGGGAGCGCACTGAA. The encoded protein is CASSQIRGERTE. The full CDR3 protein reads CASSQIRGERTEAFF.

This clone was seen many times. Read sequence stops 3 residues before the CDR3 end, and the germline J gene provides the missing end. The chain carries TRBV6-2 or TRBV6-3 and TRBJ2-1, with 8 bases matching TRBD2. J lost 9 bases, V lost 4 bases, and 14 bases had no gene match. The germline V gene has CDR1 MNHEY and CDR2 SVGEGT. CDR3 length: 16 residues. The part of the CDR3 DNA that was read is TGTGCCAGCAGTTCCCCGGGACTAGGGGAACCGGGTGAG. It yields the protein CASSSPGLGEPGE. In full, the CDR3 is CASSSPGLGEPGEQFF.

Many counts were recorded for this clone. CDR3 loop: CASSSRGTAISPLHF. The sequenced part of the CDR3 DNA is TGTGCCAGCAGCTCCCGAGGGACAGCCATTTCACCC. The chain links TRBV7-2 to TRBJ1-6; TRBD1 matches 7 bases. Read data end 3 residues before the CDR3 end; the end is taken from the germline J gene. The V gene end was trimmed by 4 bases and the J gene end by 9 bases; junction bases not matched to a gene: 9. The CDR3 is 15 residues long. In germline, CDR1 is SGHTA, CDR2 FQGNSA.

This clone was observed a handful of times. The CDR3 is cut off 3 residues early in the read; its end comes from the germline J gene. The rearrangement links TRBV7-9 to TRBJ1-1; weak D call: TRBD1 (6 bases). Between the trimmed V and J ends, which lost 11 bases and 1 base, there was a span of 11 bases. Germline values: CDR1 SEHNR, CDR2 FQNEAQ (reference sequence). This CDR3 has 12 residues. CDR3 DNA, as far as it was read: TGTGCCGGCGAGACAGGGAACACTGAA. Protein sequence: CAGETGNTE. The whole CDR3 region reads CAGETGNTEAFF.

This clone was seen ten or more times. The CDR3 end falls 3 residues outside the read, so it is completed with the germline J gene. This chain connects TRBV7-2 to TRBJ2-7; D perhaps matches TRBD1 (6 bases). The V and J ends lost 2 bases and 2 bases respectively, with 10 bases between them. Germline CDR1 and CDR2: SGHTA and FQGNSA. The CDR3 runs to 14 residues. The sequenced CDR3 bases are TGTGCCAGCAGCTTAAAACAGGGTCCCTACGAG. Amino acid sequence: CASSLKQGPYE. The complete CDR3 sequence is CASSLKQGPYEQYF.

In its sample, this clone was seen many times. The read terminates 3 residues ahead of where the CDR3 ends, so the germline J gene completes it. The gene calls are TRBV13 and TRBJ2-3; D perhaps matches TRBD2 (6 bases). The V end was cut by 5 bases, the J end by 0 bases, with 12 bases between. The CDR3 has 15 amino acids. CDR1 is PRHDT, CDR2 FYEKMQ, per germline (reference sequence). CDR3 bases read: TGTGCCAGCAGCAGAAACGGGGGAAGCACAGATACG. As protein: CASSRNGGSTDT. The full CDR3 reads CASSRNGGSTDTQYF.

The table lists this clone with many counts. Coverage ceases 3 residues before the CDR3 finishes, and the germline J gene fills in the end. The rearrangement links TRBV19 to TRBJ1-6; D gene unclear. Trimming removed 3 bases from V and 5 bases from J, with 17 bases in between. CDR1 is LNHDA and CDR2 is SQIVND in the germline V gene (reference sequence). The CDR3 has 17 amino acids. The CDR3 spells CASSIRSLQRDNSPLHF. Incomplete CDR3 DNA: TGTGCCAGTAGTATTAGGTCTCTTCAAAGGGATAATTCACCC. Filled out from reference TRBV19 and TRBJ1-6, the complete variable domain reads DGGITQSPKYLFRKEGQNVTLSCEQNLNHDAMYWYRQDPGQGLRLIYYSQIVNDFQKGDIAEGYSVSREKKESFPLTVTSAQKNPTAFYLCASSIRSLQRDNSPLHFGNGTRLTVT.

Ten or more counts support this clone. The CDR3 here is CASSLAGADETQYF. The part of the CDR3 DNA that was read is TGCGCCAGCAGCTTGGCAGGGGCGGACGAGACC. The chain combines TRBV5-1 with TRBJ2-5; possible D gene TRBD1, 6 bases. The CDR3 end falls 3 residues outside the read, so it is completed with the germline J gene. The CDR3 covers 14 residues. Germline values: CDR1 SGHRS, CDR2 YFSETQ. The V end lost 0 bases, the J end lost 5 bases, and 11 bases lay between the germline ends.

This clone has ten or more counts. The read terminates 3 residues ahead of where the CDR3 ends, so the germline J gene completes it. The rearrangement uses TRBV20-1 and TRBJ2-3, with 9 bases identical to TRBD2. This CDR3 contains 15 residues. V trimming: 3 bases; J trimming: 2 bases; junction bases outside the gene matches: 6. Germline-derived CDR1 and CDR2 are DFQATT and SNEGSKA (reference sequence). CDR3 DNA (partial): TGCAGTGCTAGCTTGCTAGCGGGGTTCACAGATACG. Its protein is CSASLLAGFTDT. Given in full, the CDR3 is CSASLLAGFTDTQYF.

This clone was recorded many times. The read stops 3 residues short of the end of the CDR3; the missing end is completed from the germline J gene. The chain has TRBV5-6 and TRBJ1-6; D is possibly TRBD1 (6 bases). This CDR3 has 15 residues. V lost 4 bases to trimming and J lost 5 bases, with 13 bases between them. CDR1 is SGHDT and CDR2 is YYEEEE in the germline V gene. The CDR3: CASSRVGGDNSPLHF. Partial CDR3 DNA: TGTGCCAGCAGCCGGGTAGGGGGTGATAATTCACCC.

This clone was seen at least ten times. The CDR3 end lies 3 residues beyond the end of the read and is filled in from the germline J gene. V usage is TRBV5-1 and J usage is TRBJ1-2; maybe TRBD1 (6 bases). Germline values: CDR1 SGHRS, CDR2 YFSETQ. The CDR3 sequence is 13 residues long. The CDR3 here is CASSSSGAEGYTF. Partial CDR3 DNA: TGCGCCAGCAGTTCCTCAGGGGCGGAGGGC. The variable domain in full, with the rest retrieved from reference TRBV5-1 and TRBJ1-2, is KAGVTQTPRYLIKTRGQQVTLSCSPISGHRSVSWYQQTPGQGLQFLFEYFSETQRNKGNFPGRFSGRQFSNSRSEMNVSTLELGDSALYLCASSSSGAEGYTFGSGTRLTVV.

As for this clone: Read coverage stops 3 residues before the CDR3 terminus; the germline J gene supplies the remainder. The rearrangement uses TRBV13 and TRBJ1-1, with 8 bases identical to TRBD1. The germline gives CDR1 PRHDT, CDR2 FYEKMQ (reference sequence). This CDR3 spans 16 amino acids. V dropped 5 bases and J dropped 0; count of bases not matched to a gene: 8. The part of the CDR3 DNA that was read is TGTGCCAGCAGCCTAAGAGGGGACAGGATGAACACTGAA. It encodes CASSLRGDRMNTE. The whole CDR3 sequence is CASSLRGDRMNTEAFF.

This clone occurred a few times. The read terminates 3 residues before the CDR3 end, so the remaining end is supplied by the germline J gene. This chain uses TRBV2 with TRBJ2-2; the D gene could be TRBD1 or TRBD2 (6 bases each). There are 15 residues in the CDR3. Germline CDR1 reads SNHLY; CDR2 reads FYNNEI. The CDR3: CASSESRDINSPLFF. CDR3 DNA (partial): TGTGCCAGCAGTGAATCGCGGGACATCAATTCACCG.

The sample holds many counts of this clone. CDR3: CASSQGLAGGGALGETQYF. Partial CDR3 DNA: TGTGCCAGCAGCCAAGGACTAGCGGGGGGCGGAGCCCTTGGGGAGACC. The V and J genes are TRBV4-2 and TRBJ2-5; 13 bases agree with TRBD2. The read terminates 3 residues ahead of where the CDR3 ends, so the germline J gene completes it. The V gene's germline CDR1 is LGHNA and CDR2 YNFKEQ. J gave up 5 bases and V 1 base, and 13 bases lay outside the gene matches. The CDR3 loop spans 19 amino acids.

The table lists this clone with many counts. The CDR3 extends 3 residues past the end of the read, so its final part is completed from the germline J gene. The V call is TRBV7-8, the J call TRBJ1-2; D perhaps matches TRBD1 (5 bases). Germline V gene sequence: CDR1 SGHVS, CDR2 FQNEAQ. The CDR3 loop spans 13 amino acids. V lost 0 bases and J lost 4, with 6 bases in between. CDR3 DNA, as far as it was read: TGTGCCAGCAGCTTAGCTGACAGCTATGGC. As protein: CASSLADSYG. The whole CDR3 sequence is CASSLADSYGYTF.

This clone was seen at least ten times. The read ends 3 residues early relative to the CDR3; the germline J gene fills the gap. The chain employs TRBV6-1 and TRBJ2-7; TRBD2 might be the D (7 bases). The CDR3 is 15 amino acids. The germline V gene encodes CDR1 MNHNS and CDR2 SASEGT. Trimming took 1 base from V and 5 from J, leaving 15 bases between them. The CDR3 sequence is CASSEERGGRDEQYF. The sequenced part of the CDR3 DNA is TGTGCCAGCAGTGAAGAGAGGGGGGGCAGGGACGAG.

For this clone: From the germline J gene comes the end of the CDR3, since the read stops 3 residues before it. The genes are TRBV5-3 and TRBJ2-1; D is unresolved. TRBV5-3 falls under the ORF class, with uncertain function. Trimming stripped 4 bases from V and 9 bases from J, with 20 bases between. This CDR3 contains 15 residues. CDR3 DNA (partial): TGTGCCAGAAGCCCTCGACCTGACTGGCGCCGTGAG. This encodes CARSPRPDWRRE. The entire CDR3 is CARSPRPDWRREQFF.

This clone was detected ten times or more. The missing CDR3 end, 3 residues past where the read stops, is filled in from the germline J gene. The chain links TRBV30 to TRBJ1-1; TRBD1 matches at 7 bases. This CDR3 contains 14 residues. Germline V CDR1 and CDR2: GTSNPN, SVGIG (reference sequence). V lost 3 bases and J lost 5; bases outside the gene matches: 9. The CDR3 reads CAWSRPPGGTEAFF. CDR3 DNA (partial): TGTGCCTGGAGCCGACCTCCAGGGGGGACTGAA.

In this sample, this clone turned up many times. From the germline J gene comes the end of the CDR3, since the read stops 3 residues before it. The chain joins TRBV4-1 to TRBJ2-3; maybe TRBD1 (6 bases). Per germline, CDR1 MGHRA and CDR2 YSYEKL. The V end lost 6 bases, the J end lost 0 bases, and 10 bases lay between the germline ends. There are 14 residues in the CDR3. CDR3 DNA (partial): TGCGCCAGCAGTTACAGGGAGAGCACAGATACG. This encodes CASSYRESTDT. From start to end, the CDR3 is CASSYRESTDTQYF.

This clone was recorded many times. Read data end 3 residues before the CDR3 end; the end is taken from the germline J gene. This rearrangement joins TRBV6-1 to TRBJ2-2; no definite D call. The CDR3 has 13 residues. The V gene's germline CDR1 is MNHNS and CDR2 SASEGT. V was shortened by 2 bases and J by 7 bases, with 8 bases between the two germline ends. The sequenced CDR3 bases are TGTGCCAGCAGTGAAAACTCGATCGGGGAG. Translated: CASSENSIGE. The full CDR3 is CASSENSIGELFF.

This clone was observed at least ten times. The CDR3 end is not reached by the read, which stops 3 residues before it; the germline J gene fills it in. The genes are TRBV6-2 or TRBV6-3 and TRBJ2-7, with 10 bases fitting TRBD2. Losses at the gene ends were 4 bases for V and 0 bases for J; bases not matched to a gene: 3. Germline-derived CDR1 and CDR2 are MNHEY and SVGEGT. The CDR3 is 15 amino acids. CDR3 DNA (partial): TGTGCCAGCAGTTCCTCTAGCGGGAGCTCCTACGAG. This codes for CASSSSSGSSYE. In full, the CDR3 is CASSSSSGSSYEQYF.